This T cell receptor beta chain was captured by sequencing in a study of T cells in Graves' hyperthyroidism and ophthalmopathy. The germline CDR1 and CDR2 sequences are MNHNS and SASEGT. V was pared by 2 bases and J by 1 base, with 5 bases of the junction left unmatched. There are 17 residues in the CDR3. This clonotype was counted a few times. Researchers took RNA transcripts and amplified the TCR beta CDR3 regions from them. Primed by the HTBI set, a first-round RT-PCR was run on the TCR CDR3. TCRdb called the multiplex PCR reads again in MiXCR, with one record for every CDR3 protein. The data hold roughly 740,000 distinct CDR3 sequences, with about 16% observed a single time.

This rearrangement joins TRBV6-1 to TRBJ2-6; 7 bases line up with TRBD1. The origin of this receptor is a man aged 18 to 35 with Graves' hyperthyroidism. The sequencing input was blood. The CDR3 spells CASSEQGVASGANVLTF. As DNA, the CDR3 is TGTGCCAGCAGTGAACAGGGGGTTGCGTCTGGGGCCAACGTCCTGACTTTC.